This entry lists 7 T cell receptor beta chains sequenced from one sample in a study of CD8 T cells in Susac syndrome. cDNA came from about 0.5 to 1 ug RNA primed by random hexamers. TCRdb reanalysed the immunoSEQ multiplex PCR reads using MiXCR and keeps one entry per CDR3 protein. Found here are 100,000 to 150,000 distinct CDR3 sequences, around 96% of them singletons; the top ten hold 0.2% to 0.25%. Input material: CD8+ T cells from PBMCs. Receptors originate from a human donor with Susac syndrome.

The gene calls are TRBV5-4 and TRBJ2-7; 8 bases align to TRBD1. CDR1 is SGHNT, CDR2 YYREEE, per germline (reference sequence). This CDR3 has 14 residues. V lost 1 base to trimming and J lost 3 bases; unmatched junction nucleotides: 3. In DNA form, the CDR3 reads TGTGCCAGCAGCTTGCAGGGGGCTGTCTACGAGCAGTACTTC. It is translated as CASSLQGAVYEQYF.

The V and J genes are TRBV28 and TRBJ2-5, with 8 positions matching TRBD1. The length of the CDR3 is 13 residues. Germline-derived CDR1 and CDR2 are MDHEN and SYDVKM. J gave up 6 bases and V 3 bases, and 3 bases lay outside the gene matches. The CDR3 DNA reads as TGTGCCAGCAGTTTTGACAGGGGAAAGACCCAGTACTTC. It codes for CASSFDRGKTQYF. Full variable domain (remainder filled in from reference TRBV28 and TRBJ2-5): DVKVTQSSRYLVKRTGEKVFLECVQDMDHENMFWYRQDPGLGLRLIYFSYDVKMKEKGDIPEGYSVSREKKERFSLILESASTNQTSMYLCASSFDRGKTQYFGPGTRLLVL.

J is TRBJ2-2 and V is TRBV20-1; maybe TRBD2 (5 bases). This CDR3 comprises 16 residues. Germline loops: CDR1 DFQATT, CDR2 SNEGSKA (reference sequence). V lost 0 bases to trimming and J lost 2 bases, with 13 bases between them. The CDR3 is CSARDYGEPNTGELFF. The CDR3 bases are TGCAGTGCTAGAGATTACGGGGAACCCAACACCGGGGAGCTGTTTTTT.

V gene TRBV28 combines with J gene TRBJ2-7; D perhaps matches TRBD2 (5 bases). The V end lost 5 bases, the J end lost 0 bases, and 11 bases lay between the germline ends. CDR1 and CDR2 from the germline V gene are MDHEN and SYDVKM. This CDR3 region has 14 residues. Here the CDR3 DNA reads TGTGCCAGCAGTCCCGAGGGCATCTCCTACGAGCAGTACTTC. Translated: CASSPEGISYEQYF. The full variable domain, completed using reference TRBV28 and TRBJ2-7, is DVKVTQSSRYLVKRTGEKVFLECVQDMDHENMFWYRQDPGLGLRLIYFSYDVKMKEKGDIPEGYSVSREKKERFSLILESASTNQTSMYLCASSPEGISYEQYFGPGTRLTVT.

The CDR3 region is CASSSQRDGAFF. The CDR3 DNA follows: TGTGCCAGCAGCTCCCAAAGGGATGGAGCTTTCTTT. The rearrangement links TRBV9 to TRBJ1-1; D unresolved. V lost 4 bases and J lost 10, with 14 bases in between. This CDR3 spans 12 amino acids. Germline CDR1 is SGDLS and CDR2 is YYNGEE.

This clonotype was seen a single time. J is TRBJ2-6 and V is TRBV6-4; TRBD1 matches 7 bases. The V segment lost 5 bases and the J segment 0 bases; nucleotides outside the gene matches: 4. Germline values: CDR1 MRHNA, CDR2 SNTAGT. The CDR3 is 16 residues long. In DNA, the CDR3 is TGTGCCAGCAGTACAGGGGCCAGCTCTGGGGCCAACGTCCTGACTTTC. This codes for CASSTGASSGANVLTF.

CDR3 residues: CASSPTGGEVDTGELFF. As DNA, the CDR3 is TGTGCCAGCAGCCCTACCGGGGGCGAGGTTGACACCGGGGAGCTGTTTTTT. The rearrangement uses TRBV6-1 and TRBJ2-2; D may match TRBD1 or TRBD2 (6 bases each). In germline, CDR1 is MNHNS, CDR2 SASEGT. V was pared by 6 bases and J by 3 bases, with 20 bases between. The CDR3 covers 17 residues.